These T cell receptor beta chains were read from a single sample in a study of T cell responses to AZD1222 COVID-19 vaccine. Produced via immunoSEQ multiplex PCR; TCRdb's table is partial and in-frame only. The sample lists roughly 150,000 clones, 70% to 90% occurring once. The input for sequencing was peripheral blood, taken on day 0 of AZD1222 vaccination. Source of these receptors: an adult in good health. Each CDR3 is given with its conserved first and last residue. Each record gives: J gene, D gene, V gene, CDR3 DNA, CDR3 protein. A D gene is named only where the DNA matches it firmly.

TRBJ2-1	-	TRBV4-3	TGCGCCAGCAGCCAAGACTGGGCGCAGTCTCGCTACAATGAGCAGTTCTTC	CASSQDWAQSRYNEQFF
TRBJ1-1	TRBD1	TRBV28	TGTGCCAGCCGAACCGTGGGGCAGGGGGTTTTTACTGAAGCTTTCTTT	CASRTVGQGVFTEAFF
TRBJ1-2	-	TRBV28	TGTGCCAGCAGTCTCCCCCATGGCTACACCTTC	CASSLPHGYTF
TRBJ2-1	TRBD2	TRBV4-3	TGCGCCAGCAGCCGAGGGAAGGGACTAGAGCAGTTCTTC	CASSRGKGLEQFF
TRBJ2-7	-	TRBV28	TGTGCCAGCGGCAAGCAGTACTTC	CASGKQYF
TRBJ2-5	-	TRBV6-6	TGTGCCAGCAGCAGCAGAAGGGAGACCCAGTACTTC	CASSSRRETQYF
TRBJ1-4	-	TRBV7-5	TGTGTCAGAAGTCCCTCCCGACAGGGAACAACTAATGAAAAACTGTTTTTT	CVRSPSRQGTTNEKLFF
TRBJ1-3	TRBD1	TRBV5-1	TGCGCCAGCAGCTCAGGGACAGGGGGCCGAAGCTCTGGAAACACCATATATTTT	CASSSGTGGRSSGNTIYF
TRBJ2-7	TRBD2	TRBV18	TGTGCCAGCTCCGCAGGGCCCCTGCGGGGGATCACCTACGAGCAGTACTTC	CASSAGPLRGITYEQYF
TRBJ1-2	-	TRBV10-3	TGTGCCATCAGTGCGACAGGACGGGCTGGCTACACCTTC	CAISATGRAGYTF
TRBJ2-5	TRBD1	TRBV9	TGTGCCAGCAGCGTAGGTGTAGGGGGCATGGAGACCCAGTACTTC	CASSVGVGGMETQYF
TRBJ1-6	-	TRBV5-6	TGTGCCAGCAGCTTGCTCCGGGACTCAAATTCACCCCTCCACTTT	CASSLLRDSNSPLHF
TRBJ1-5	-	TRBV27	TGTGCCAGCAATGCCCTTCGAAGCAATCAGCCCCAGCATTTT	CASNALRSNQPQHF